Each of the 30 T cell receptor beta chains below was sequenced from the same sample in a study of blood T cell repertoires in COVID-19. The data were produced by immunoSEQ multiplex PCR, yet TCRdb's version contains in-frame clones alone and is incomplete. The data show about 310,000 clones, with around 87% seen just once and 1% to 1.5% held by the top ten. Sequencing was done on a sample of peripheral blood. The receptors were sampled from an older man with acute or convalescent COVID-19.

V is TRBV6-1 and J is TRBJ2-4; 10 bases line up with TRBD1. V was pared by 2 bases and J by 0 bases, with 10 bases of the junction left unmatched. CDR3 length: 19 amino acids. Germline CDR1 reads MNHNS; CDR2 reads SASEGT. Here the CDR3 reads CASSERTGGTVLAKNIQYF. The CDR3 coding sequence is TGTGCCAGCAGTGAACGGACAGGGGGTACCGTTCTAGCCAAAAACATTCAGTACTTC.

This chain connects TRBV2 to TRBJ2-3; TRBD2 matches 9 bases. This CDR3 has 13 amino acids. V shed 8 bases and J 5 bases; nucleotides not matched to a gene: 5. Per germline, CDR1 SNHLY and CDR2 FYNNEI. As DNA, the CDR3 is TGTGCCAGCGGCGGGGGGGTTGGAGATACGCAGTATTTT. Protein: CASGGGVGDTQYF. Variable domain in full (rest from reference TRBV2 and TRBJ2-3): EPEVTQTPSHQVTQMGQEVILRCVPISNHLYFYWYRQILGQKVEFLVSFYNNEISEKSEIFDDQFSVERPDGSNFTLKIRSTKLEDSAMYFCASGGGVGDTQYFGPGTRLTVL.

In its sample, this clone was seen once. V gene TRBV7-2 combines with J gene TRBJ2-1; 7 bases match TRBD2. The length of the CDR3 is 14 residues. J gave up 5 bases and V 5 bases, and 6 bases lay outside the gene matches. Germline-derived CDR1 and CDR2 are SGHTA and FQGNSA. CDR3 in amino acids: CASSPMGGNNEQFF. CDR3 bases: TGTGCCAGCAGCCCGATGGGGGGGAACAATGAGCAGTTCTTC.

The chain links TRBV15 to TRBJ1-2; D is possibly TRBD1 (5 bases). Trimming pared 3 bases from V and 8 bases from J, leaving 10 bases between. This CDR3 has 12 amino acids. Germline V gene data show CDR1 as LNHNV and CDR2 as YYDKDF (reference sequence). As DNA, the CDR3 is TGTGCCACCAGCAGCGACAGTTACGGCTACACCTTC. Protein product: CATSSDSYGYTF.

This clone has only one observation. The chain has TRBV28 and TRBJ2-4, with D possibly being TRBD2 (5 bases). This CDR3 is 13 amino acids long. V lost 8 bases to trimming and J lost 4 bases, with 12 bases between them. The germline V gene has CDR1 MDHEN and CDR2 SYDVKM. CDR3 nucleotide sequence: TGTGCCAGCCGCCCCGGGATTAAAAACATTCAGTACTTC. This codes for CASRPGIKNIQYF. The full variable domain, in which reference TRBV28 and TRBJ2-4 provide the parts outside the CDR3, is DVKVTQSSRYLVKRTGEKVFLECVQDMDHENMFWYRQDPGLGLRLIYFSYDVKMKEKGDIPEGYSVSREKKERFSLILESASTNQTSMYLCASRPGIKNIQYFGAGTRLSVL.

This rearrangement joins TRBV9 to TRBJ2-7; TRBD2 agrees at 9 bases. CDR1 is SGDLS and CDR2 is YYNGEE in the germline V gene. This CDR3 comprises 14 residues. V lost 2 bases and J lost 6; bases outside the gene matches: 6. In nucleotides, the CDR3 is TGTGCCAGCAGCGTTGGCGGGGGGGCCTCCGAGCAGTACTTC. Protein sequence: CASSVGGGASEQYF.

V and J are TRBV9 and TRBJ2-7, with a possible D match to TRBD1 (5 bases). Deletions cut 3 bases from V and 1 base from J, with 14 bases between. The CDR3 contains 15 residues. Germline CDR1 is SGDLS and CDR2 is YYNGEE. CDR3 DNA: TGTGCCAGCAGCGCTTATTATGACAGTTCCTACGAGCAGTACTTC. This codes for CASSAYYDSSYEQYF.

The V gene is TRBV4-2, the J gene TRBJ1-1; maybe TRBD1 (5 bases). The V end lost 3 bases, the J end lost 7 bases, and 15 bases lay between the germline ends. The germline V gene has CDR1 LGHNA and CDR2 YNFKEQ. The CDR3 is made up of 14 amino acids. CDR3 nucleotides: TGTGCCAGCAGCCAGAATTTGGATAGGGGTGAAGCTTTCTTT. Translated: CASSQNLDRGEAFF.

The J gene is TRBJ2-2, the V gene TRBV3-1 (or the pseudogene TRBV3-2); D not certain. CDR1 is LGHDT, CDR2 YNNKEL, per germline (reference sequence). V was trimmed by 5 bases and J by 1 base, leaving 8 bases between them. CDR3 size: 14 residues. This chain's CDR3 is CASSTPGNTGELFF. In nucleotides, the CDR3 is TGTGCCAGCAGCACGCCGGGGAACACCGGGGAGCTGTTTTTT.

This chain uses TRBV5-6 with TRBJ1-1; a possible D gene is TRBD1 (5 bases). Germline V gene sequence: CDR1 SGHDT, CDR2 YYEEEE. The CDR3 loop spans 12 amino acids. The ends were cut back, 6 bases at V and 7 bases at J, with 13 bases in the middle. CDR3 bases: TGTGCCAGCACCCTAGACAGAGATGAAGCTTTCTTT. Translation: CASTLDRDEAFF. Combining the CDR3 with reference TRBV5-6 and TRBJ1-1 gives the whole variable domain DAGVTQSPTHLIKTRGQQVTLRCSPKSGHDTVSWYQQALGQGPQFIFQYYEEEERQRGNFPDRFSGHQFPNYSSELNVNALLLGDSALYLCASTLDRDEAFFGQGTRLTVV.

The V and J genes are TRBV3-1 (or the pseudogene TRBV3-2) and TRBJ2-5, with a tentative D call TRBD2 (6 bases). This CDR3 is 14 amino acids long. Germline V gene sequence: CDR1 LGHDT, CDR2 YNNKEL (reference sequence). V was trimmed by 4 bases and J by 4 bases, leaving 13 bases between them. CDR3 amino acids: CASSRSGVLETQYF. The CDR3 DNA is TGTGCCAGCAGCCGTTCGGGGGTTTTAGAGACCCAGTACTTC.

The chain couples TRBV2 to TRBJ1-5, with 8 bases matching TRBD1. The CDR3 is 17 amino acids. Trimming at V came to 1 base and at J to 4 bases, leaving 9 bases not matched to a gene. Germline V gene lookup returns CDR1 SNHLY and CDR2 FYNNEI. The CDR3 reads CASSEVGAGGFNQPQHF. The CDR3 nucleotides read TGTGCCAGCAGTGAAGTGGGAGCAGGGGGCTTTAATCAGCCCCAGCATTTT.

J is TRBJ2-7 and V is TRBV7-8, with a possible D match to TRBD1 (5 bases). Between the trimmed V and J ends, which lost 1 base and 3 bases, there was a span of 13 bases. The CDR3 is 15 residues long. The germline CDR1 and CDR2 sequences are SGHVS and FQNEAQ. The CDR3 sequence: CASSLVQASFYEQYF. The CDR3 DNA reads TGTGCCAGCAGCTTAGTACAGGCCTCCTTCTACGAGCAGTACTTC.

This chain links TRBV19 with TRBJ1-2; TRBD1 agrees at 8 bases. This CDR3 is 16 amino acids long. Germline trimming cut 9 bases from V and 2 bases from J; bases unmatched to any gene: 14. Germline V lookup: CDR1 LNHDA, CDR2 SQIVND (reference sequence). The CDR3, as DNA: TGTGCCAGCAAGGACACAGGGGGTGGGTTAAACTATGGCTACACCTTC. Its protein is CASKDTGGGLNYGYTF.

The chain uses TRBV11-2 and TRBJ2-7, with D tentatively TRBD2 (5 bases). Per the germline V gene, CDR1 is SGHAT and CDR2 is FQNNGV. This CDR3 region has 14 residues. V lost 1 base, J lost 3 bases, and 10 bases lay in between. CDR3: CASSLGVSVYEQYF. The CDR3 DNA reads as TGTGCCAGCAGCTTAGGGGTTAGCGTCTACGAGCAGTACTTC.

This chain uses TRBV5-1 with TRBJ2-7; D is ambiguous. The CDR3 runs to 16 residues. V was clipped by 3 bases and J by 3 bases, with 19 bases between them. Germline assignment: CDR1 SGHRS and CDR2 YFSETQ. The CDR3 here is CASSYTTERRFYEQYF. As DNA, the CDR3 is TGCGCCAGCAGCTACACCACCGAGCGACGGTTCTACGAGCAGTACTTC.

The gene calls are TRBV30 and TRBJ2-3; TRBD2 is a possible D gene (6 bases). Trimming took off 3 bases at V and 7 bases at J, with 11 bases between the two ends. The germline CDR1 and CDR2 sequences are GTSNPN and SVGIG (reference sequence). CDR3 size: 12 residues. CDR3 DNA sequence: TGTGCCTGGAGGGAGAGCGGGCATACGCAGTATTTT. Its translation is CAWRESGHTQYF.

This clone was recorded once. The J gene is TRBJ2-5, the V gene TRBV7-2; D is perhaps TRBD2 (6 bases). CDR1 and CDR2 from the germline V gene are SGHTA and FQGNSA. The CDR3 has 17 residues. V lost 2 bases and J lost 1, with 17 bases in between. The CDR3 DNA reads TGTGCCAGCAGCTTATTCCCGCTCGGGCGGGGCCAAGAGACCCAGTACTTC. Translated, it gives CASSLFPLGRGQETQYF.

This clone appeared a few times. This chain joins TRBV28 and TRBJ1-6, with D possibly being TRBD1 (6 bases). The CDR3 spans 15 residues. V gave up 5 bases and J gave up 7 bases, with 15 bases separating them. CDR1 is MDHEN, CDR2 SYDVKM, per germline. CDR3 bases: TGTGCCAGCAGTCCGGGTGGCCAGGGGAATTCACCCCTCCACTTT. The encoded protein is CASSPGGQGNSPLHF.

The chain combines TRBV28 with TRBJ2-3; TRBD1 is a possible D gene (5 bases). Deletions cut 6 bases from V and 2 bases from J, with 12 bases between. Germline loops: CDR1 MDHEN, CDR2 SYDVKM. The CDR3 is 14 residues long. This CDR3 is CASSDTGTTDTQYF. The CDR3 DNA reads as TGTGCCAGCAGCGATACAGGCACCACAGATACGCAGTATTTT.

The V and J genes are TRBV19 and TRBJ1-5, with TRBD1 matching over 9 bases. This CDR3 region has 18 residues. V lost 6 bases, J lost 5 bases, and 17 bases stayed unmatched. CDR1 and CDR2 (germline): LNHDA, SQIVND (reference sequence). The CDR3 DNA reads as TGTGCCAGTAGGCCGGGACAGGGTCAGGGCCCTGCCTATCAGCCCCAGCATTTT. Translated, it gives CASRPGQGQGPAYQPQHF. The full variable domain, rest sourced from reference TRBV19 and TRBJ1-5, is DGGITQSPKYLFRKEGQNVTLSCEQNLNHDAMYWYRQDPGQGLRLIYYSQIVNDFQKGDIAEGYSVSREKKESFPLTVTSAQKNPTAFYLCASRPGQGQGPAYQPQHFGDGTRLSIL.

In regard to this clone: Other DNA sequences in the same sample also yield this CDR3. The chain joins TRBV18 to TRBJ1-6; 10 nucleotides align to TRBD1. V lost 3 bases and J lost 7; bases outside the gene matches: 0. Germline V gene data show CDR1 as KGHSH and CDR2 as LQKENI. CDR3 length: 14 residues. The CDR3 nucleotides are TGTGCCAGCTCACCGGGACAGGGGAATTCACCCCTCCACTTT. Translated: CASSPGQGNSPLHF.

This clone appeared once. The rearrangement joins TRBV5-1 to TRBJ1-1, with TRBD1 identical over 8 bases. The junction had 2 bases not matched to a gene; V was cut back by 0 bases and J by 1 base. CDR1 and CDR2 from the germline V gene are SGHRS and YFSETQ. This CDR3 comprises 15 residues. In DNA form, the CDR3 reads TGCGCCAGCAGCTTGGGTGGGACAGGGAACACTGAAGCTTTCTTT. It is translated as CASSLGGTGNTEAFF.

This clone was seen once. This chain connects TRBV11-2 to TRBJ2-1; TRBD2 might be the D (5 bases). CDR1 is SGHAT and CDR2 is FQNNGV in the germline V gene. V lost 1 base, J lost 7 bases, and 11 bases lay in between. CDR3 size: 14 residues. CDR3 DNA sequence: TGTGCCAGCAGCTTAGCCCCCCGGGGTAATGAGCAGTTCTTC. It yields the protein CASSLAPRGNEQFF. Variable domain in full (rest from reference TRBV11-2 and TRBJ2-1): EAGVAQSPRYKIIEKRQSVAFWCNPISGHATLYWYQQILGQGPKLLIQFQNNGVVDDSQLPKDRFSAERLKGVDSTLKIQPAKLEDSAVYLCASSLAPRGNEQFFGPGTRLTVL.

The V and J genes are TRBV4-2 and TRBJ2-7; D not resolved. CDR1 and CDR2 from the germline V gene are LGHNA and YNFKEQ. The ends were cut back, 0 bases at V and 0 bases at J, with 12 bases in the middle. The CDR3 is 16 amino acids. The CDR3 bases are TGTGCCAGCAGCCAAGAGTCCTGGCCAAGCTCCTACGAGCAGTACTTC. The encoded protein is CASSQESWPSSYEQYF.

This chain uses TRBV5-1 with TRBJ2-7, with 8 bases aligning to TRBD1. Unmatched junction bases numbered 12, after V lost 5 bases and J lost 2 bases. Per germline, CDR1 SGHRS and CDR2 YFSETQ. CDR3 length: 16 residues. CDR3 loop: CASRPTDRGFAYEQYF. The CDR3 region has the DNA TGCGCCAGCAGACCGACCGACAGGGGTTTCGCCTACGAGCAGTACTTC.

The chain carries TRBV30 and TRBJ1-2; D unclear. The germline V gene encodes CDR1 GTSNPN and CDR2 SVGIG (reference sequence). The CDR3 is 13 amino acids. V dropped 3 bases and J dropped 2 bases, with 10 bases sitting between them. The CDR3 bases are TGTGCCTGGAGCGGCGGAGGGAACTATGGCTACACCTTC. Its protein is CAWSGGGNYGYTF.

J is TRBJ1-1 and V is TRBV2; 7 bases are a match to TRBD1. This CDR3 is 14 amino acids long. V trimming: 7 bases; J trimming: 3 bases; junction bases outside the gene matches: 8. From germline, CDR1 is SNHLY and CDR2 FYNNEI. DNA for the CDR3: TGTGCCAGCATTAAGGGGGCTGGGGACACTGAAGCTTTCTTT. Translated, it gives CASIKGAGDTEAFF. The full variable domain, completed using reference TRBV2 and TRBJ1-1, is EPEVTQTPSHQVTQMGQEVILRCVPISNHLYFYWYRQILGQKVEFLVSFYNNEISEKSEIFDDQFSVERPDGSNFTLKIRSTKLEDSAMYFCASIKGAGDTEAFFGQGTRLTVV.

There are many counts of this clone. This rearrangement joins TRBV4-3 to TRBJ2-1; D not resolved. Germline CDR1 LGHNA, CDR2 YSLEER. Trimming cost V 0 bases and J 2 bases, with 11 bases left between them. This CDR3 is built from 16 residues. CDR3: CASSQDTTRPYNEQFF. The CDR3 coding sequence is TGCGCCAGCAGCCAAGATACGACCAGGCCCTACAATGAGCAGTTCTTC.

This chain joins TRBV2 and TRBJ2-1; D might be TRBD2 (5 bases). V lost 6 bases, J lost 4 bases, and 13 bases lay in between. Germline-derived CDR1 and CDR2 are SNHLY and FYNNEI. This CDR3 region has 14 residues. CDR3: CASSPLERYNEQFF. The CDR3 DNA follows: TGTGCCAGCAGCCCTTTGGAGCGGTACAATGAGCAGTTCTTC.